The 20 T cell receptor beta chains below were found in one sample sequenced in a study of OX40 agonist ivuxolimab in advanced cancers. Data came from immunoSEQ multiplex PCR; TCRdb stores just in-frame clones and leaves some out. The top ten clones hold under 4.5% of a sample with more than 60,000 clones, around 87% of them seen once. Sample: CD4+ or CD8+ T cells sorted from blood, taken in a trial of the OX40 agonist ivuxolimab. Receptors originate from an adult with an advanced solid tumor such as melanoma, head and neck, liver or kidney cancer.

This chain uses TRBV7-8 with TRBJ2-7, with TRBD1 matching 10 bases. The CDR3 is made up of 17 amino acids. Germline CDR1 and CDR2: SGHVS and FQNEAQ. With V trimmed by 0 bases and J by 0 bases, 5 bases remained unmatched. For the CDR3, the DNA is TGTGCCAGCAGCTTAGCGCGGACAGGGGGTCGCTCCTACGAGCAGTACTTC. Protein sequence: CASSLARTGGRSYEQYF.

This clone has a handful of counts. The chain recombines TRBV6-5 with TRBJ1-1, with a tentative D call TRBD1 (6 bases). Germline V gene sequence: CDR1 MNHEY, CDR2 SVGAGI. This CDR3 is built from 15 residues. V was shortened by 2 bases and J by 4 bases, with 14 bases between the two germline ends. In nucleotides, the CDR3 is TGTGCCAGCAGTTACGGAGGGGGGGGGACCACTGAAGCTTTCTTT. Translation gives CASSYGGGGTTEAFF.

This clone was counted only a few times. J is TRBJ2-1 and V is TRBV5-1, with 9 bases identical to TRBD2. There are 16 residues in the CDR3. Losses at the gene ends were 1 base for V and 2 bases for J; bases not matched to a gene: 4. CDR1 and CDR2 from the germline V gene are SGHRS and YFSETQ. The CDR3 DNA reads TGCGCCAGCAGCTTGACCAGCGGGGGGACCTACAATGAGCAGTTCTTC. Encoded protein: CASSLTSGGTYNEQFF.

The genes are TRBV4-3 and TRBJ1-1, with D maybe TRBD1 (6 bases). Germline V gives CDR1 LGHNA, CDR2 YSLEER. The CDR3 is 15 residues long. V was pared by 2 bases and J by 2 bases, with 12 bases between. Here the CDR3 reads CASSQRGVGNTEAFF. In DNA form, the CDR3 reads TGCGCCAGCAGCCAAAGGGGGGTGGGTAACACTGAAGCTTTCTTT.

CDR3 loop: CASSIGGGLLDTQYF. The CDR3 DNA follows: TGTGCCAGTAGTATTGGCGGTGGACTATTAGATACGCAGTATTTT. This chain uses TRBV19 with TRBJ2-3; TRBD2 might be the D (6 bases). Germline-derived CDR1 and CDR2 are LNHDA and SQIVND (reference sequence). Trimming shortened V by 3 bases and J by 5 bases, and 15 bases separated the two germline ends. This CDR3 has 15 amino acids.

V is TRBV2 and J is TRBJ1-5, with unresolved D. Germline values: CDR1 SNHLY, CDR2 FYNNEI. This CDR3 spans 15 amino acids. Trimming stripped 7 bases from V and 0 bases from J, with 13 bases between. CDR3 nucleotide sequence: TGTGCCAGCACCCTTGACATACTTAGCAATCAGCCCCAGCATTTT. The encoded protein is CASTLDILSNQPQHF.

This chain connects TRBV12-5 to TRBJ2-4, with D uncertain. V lost 0 bases and J lost 8, with 5 bases in between. CDR1 and CDR2 from the germline V gene are LGHNT and FRNRAP. This CDR3 is 12 amino acids long. CDR3 region: CASGLVEDIQYF. The CDR3 DNA follows: TGTGCTAGTGGTTTGGTGGAAGACATTCAGTACTTC.

The rearrangement uses TRBV19 and TRBJ1-3; D remains ambiguous. The CDR3 is 12 amino acids. The germline V gene has CDR1 LNHDA and CDR2 SQIVND (reference sequence). Trimming took off 7 bases at V and 4 bases at J, with 8 bases between the two ends. CDR3 amino acids: CASKAGGNTIYF. As DNA, the CDR3 is TGTGCCAGTAAAGCGGGCGGAAACACCATATATTTT. The whole variable domain, filled in from reference TRBV19 and TRBJ1-3, reads DGGITQSPKYLFRKEGQNVTLSCEQNLNHDAMYWYRQDPGQGLRLIYYSQIVNDFQKGDIAEGYSVSREKKESFPLTVTSAQKNPTAFYLCASKAGGNTIYFGEGSWLTVV.

This chain joins TRBV27 and TRBJ1-2; TRBD1 matches 7 bases. Germline V lookup: CDR1 MNHEY, CDR2 SMNVEV (reference sequence). Germline trimming cut 6 bases from V and 3 bases from J; bases unmatched to any gene: 10. This CDR3 comprises 15 residues. The CDR3 reads CASRSEGGADYGYTF. CDR3 DNA: TGTGCCAGCAGAAGTGAAGGGGGCGCGGACTATGGCTACACCTTC.

The chain carries TRBV5-8 and TRBJ2-7; the D call may be TRBD1 or TRBD2 (5 bases each). Trimming left V 4 bases short and J 13 bases short, with 18 bases between. The CDR3 spans 12 residues. Germline CDR1 is SGHTS and CDR2 is YDEGEE. The CDR3 loop reads CASSASGTWTYF. CDR3 DNA: TGTGCCAGCAGCGCCTCAGGGACCTGGACATACTTC.

The chain has TRBV9 and TRBJ2-5; D remains unclear. This CDR3 contains 12 residues. The V and J ends lost 0 bases and 4 bases respectively, with 4 bases between them. CDR1 and CDR2 (germline): SGDLS, YYNGEE. CDR3 in amino acids: CASSVDGETQYF. In nucleotides, the CDR3 is TGTGCCAGCAGCGTAGATGGAGAGACCCAGTACTTC.

The chain combines TRBV11-1 with TRBJ1-1; maybe TRBD1 (5 bases). Germline V gives CDR1 SGHAT, CDR2 FQDESV (reference sequence). The V end was cut by 2 bases, the J end by 1 base, with 11 bases between. The CDR3 consists of 15 residues. The CDR3 protein is CASSLQGLSNTEAFF. CDR3 coding DNA: TGTGCCAGCAGCTTACAGGGACTGTCGAACACTGAAGCTTTCTTT.

The chain is built from TRBV10-3 and TRBJ1-2; a possible D gene is TRBD1 (5 bases). V was clipped by 10 bases and J by 0 bases, with 12 bases between them. The CDR3 is 13 amino acids. Per germline, CDR1 ENHRY and CDR2 SYGVKD. The DNA of the CDR3 is TGTGCCAGCAGCCGGGGGGCTAACTATGGCTACACCTTC. Its protein product is CASSRGANYGYTF.

The V and J genes are TRBV18 and TRBJ2-5, with TRBD2 matching 10 bases. The CDR3 is 17 residues long. The ends lost 2 bases at V and 2 bases at J; junction bases unmatched: 8. Germline values: CDR1 KGHSH, CDR2 LQKENI. The CDR3 coding sequence is TGTGCCAGCTCACCATTGGGGCTAGCGGGGGATCAAGAGACCCAGTACTTC. It yields the protein CASSPLGLAGDQETQYF.

The CDR3 DNA reads as TGTGCCAGCAGCGTAGCTAGGGACACTGAAGCTTTCTTT. Protein: CASSVARDTEAFF. This chain connects TRBV9 to TRBJ1-1; D remains unclear. Trimming shortened V by 0 bases and J by 3 bases, and 6 bases separated the two germline ends. The CDR3 is 13 residues long. Germline CDR1 is SGDLS and CDR2 is YYNGEE. The full variable domain, in which reference TRBV9 and TRBJ1-1 provide the parts outside the CDR3, is DSGVTQTPKHLITATGQRVTLRCSPRSGDLSVYWYQQSLDQGLQFLIQYYNGEERAKGNILERFSAQQFPDLHSELNLSSLELGDSALYFCASSVARDTEAFFGQGTRLTVV.

The V gene is TRBV7-8, the J gene TRBJ2-1, with 8 nucleotides matching TRBD1. With V trimmed by 4 bases and J by 2 bases, 7 bases remained unmatched. This CDR3 comprises 16 residues. Germline V gives CDR1 SGHVS, CDR2 FQNEAQ. The CDR3 is CASSSESRGPYNEQFF. The CDR3 coding sequence is TGTGCCAGCAGCTCCGAATCCAGGGGGCCCTACAATGAGCAGTTCTTC. Full variable domain (outside the CDR3, taken from reference TRBV7-8 and TRBJ2-1): GAGVSQSPRYKVAKRGQDVALRCDPISGHVSLFWYQQALGQGPEFLTYFQNEAQLDKSGLPSDRFFAERPEGSVSTLKIQRTQQEDSAVYLCASSSESRGPYNEQFFGPGTRLTVL.

This chain links TRBV5-4 with TRBJ1-1; 9 positions agree with TRBD1. The CDR3 length is 15 residues. V lost 4 bases, J lost 5 bases, and 9 bases stayed unmatched. Germline loops: CDR1 SGHNT, CDR2 YYREEE (reference sequence). CDR3 sequence: CASSQGTGRSTEAFF. CDR3 DNA sequence: TGTGCCAGCAGCCAAGGGACAGGGCGTTCAACTGAAGCTTTCTTT. The full variable domain, its missing parts supplied by reference TRBV5-4 and TRBJ1-1, is ETGVTQSPTHLIKTRGQQVTLRCSSQSGHNTVSWYQQALGQGPQFIFQYYREEENGRGNFPPRFSGLQFPNYSSELNVNALELDDSALYLCASSQGTGRSTEAFFGQGTRLTVV.

Comment on this clone: Relative to the germline gene, one junction end is altered; a read error may explain this. The J gene is TRBJ2-2, the V gene TRBV7-3; perhaps TRBD2 as D (6 bases). The CDR3 covers 14 residues. CDR1 is SGHTA, CDR2 FQGTGA, per germline. CDR3 in DNA: TGTGCCAGCAGCTTAGGGGGGAACCCCGGGGAGCTGTTTTTT. Residues: CASSLGGNPGELFF.

The chain carries TRBV7-3 and TRBJ2-1; either TRBD1 or TRBD2 may supply D (6 bases each). Germline lookup yields CDR1 SGHTA and CDR2 FQGTGA. The germline V and J ends were trimmed by 6 bases and 3 bases, with 12 bases remaining between them. The CDR3 is 14 amino acids. The CDR3, as DNA: TGTGCCAGCAGTTGGGGGGCCGGCTACAATGAGCAGTTCTTC. Encoded protein: CASSWGAGYNEQFF.

The V and J genes are TRBV21-1 and TRBJ2-7; the D call TRBD2 from the table was never checked on the DNA. TRBV21-1 is assigned pseudogene status. This CDR3 is 14 amino acids long. CDR3 coding DNA: TGTGCCAGCAGCAAAGGACCGGGGACCTACGAGCAGTACTTC. Translation: CASSKGPGTYEQYF.